This TCR beta chain was recovered during a study of blood T cell repertoires in COVID-19. Sequenced by immunoSEQ multiplex PCR; TCRdb stores in-frame clones only, minus some. The repertoire holds about 130,000 clones, with around 78% as singletons. Germline V CDR1 and CDR2: MDHEN, SYDVKM. Trimming cost V 1 base and J 4 bases, with 7 bases left between them. The CDR3 contains 14 residues. V usage is TRBV28 and J usage is TRBJ1-4, with a weak D call TRBD1 (6 bases). The sequencing sample was made of peripheral blood. The sequence derives from a human donor in a cohort sampled during active COVID-19. The chain's CDR3 is CASSLLGGNEKLFF. Written as DNA, the CDR3 is TGTGCCAGCAGTTTATTAGGGGGTAATGAAAAACTGTTTTTT. Drawing the rest from reference TRBV28 and TRBJ1-4, the complete variable domain is DVKVTQSSRYLVKRTGEKVFLECVQDMDHENMFWYRQDPGLGLRLIYFSYDVKMKEKGDIPEGYSVSREKKERFSLILESASTNQTSMYLCASSLLGGNEKLFFGSGTQLSVL.